This TCR beta chain was obtained from a study of cytomegalovirus exposure and HLA in healthy donors. Germline V gene data show CDR1 as MDHEN and CDR2 as SYDVKM. This CDR3 region has 15 residues. Trimming left V 3 bases short and J 2 bases short, with 13 bases between. The PCR made use of 60 Vbeta and 13 Jbeta primers. The protocol was immunoSEQ multiplex PCR, while the TCRdb copy is restricted to in-frame clones and leaves out a portion. The table lists around 130,000 clones, roughly 80% of them singletons, with over 0.8% in the top ten. The sequence derives from a woman aged 55-75 years in good health and CMV-seronegative. Material for sequencing was PBMCs. J is TRBJ1-2 and V is TRBV28; D remains unclear. CDR3 coding DNA: TGTGCCAGCAGTTTTTACGGTAACTTGAACTATGGCTACACCTTC. Its protein is CASSFYGNLNYGYTF.